Below are 13 T cell receptor delta chains sequenced from a single sample in a study of Vδ1+ human thymocytes. Antigens of these TCRs are unknown. Broader study findings: Highly polyclonal TRG and TRD repertoires with Gaussian CDR3 length distributions appeared in thymus.

RNA was extracted from the cells and then reverse transcribed. The CDR3 regions were amplified by multiplex PCR from V-gene primers to a constant-region primer. TCRdb re-processed the multiplex PCR reads via CATT. The sample lists roughly 50,000 delta-chain clones; approximately 15% were seen once. Sequencing used Vdelta1+ gamma-delta thymocytes from the thymus. Subset denoted: FACS-sorted CD3+ TCRalphabeta- TCRVdelta1+ TCRVdelta2- thymocytes. All receptors derive from a boy in the first two years of life who had congenital heart surgery.

The chain couples TRDV1 to TRDJ1; either TRDD2 or TRDD3 may supply D (5 bases each). The CDR3 covers 21 residues. Germline V gives CDR1 TSWWSYY, CDR2 QGS. Trimming left V 7 bases short and J 1 base short, with 34 bases between. CDR3 nucleotide sequence: TGTGCTCTTGTGGACTTACTTCCCCCCGTTGTGGGATGGGTAGGCACCGATAAACTCATCTTT. Translation: CALVDLLPPVVGWVGTDKLIF.

As concerns this clone: A junction end diverges from the germline sequence, so it may reflect a read error. The gene calls are TRDV3 and TRDJ1; D gene unclear. Germline loops: CDR1 TVYSNPD, CDR2 GDNSRS (reference sequence). This CDR3 has 9 amino acids. For the CDR3, the DNA is TGTGCCTCGCTCTTGTACCTCACTTTT. Translating gives CASLLYLTF. Based on the CDR3 plus reference TRDV3 and TRDJ1, the full variable domain is CDKVTQSSPDQTVASGSEVVLLCTYDTVYSNPDLFWYRIRPDYSFQFVFYGDNSRSEGADFTQGRFSVKHILTQKAFHLVISPVRTEDSATYYCASLLYLTFGKGTRVTVEP.

The chain couples TRDV1 to TRDJ1; D is unclear. Looked up from germline, CDR1 is TSWWSYY and CDR2 is QGS. The CDR3 is 15 amino acids. The V end lost 2 bases, the J end lost 3 bases, and 13 bases lay between the germline ends. CDR3 nucleotide sequence: TGTGCTCTTGGGGAATTTAATACCGTCGCCGATAAACTCATCTTT. This sequence encodes CALGEFNTVADKLIF.

The rearrangement uses TRDV1 and TRDJ1; tentative D call: TRDD3 (6 bases). Germline V gene lookup returns CDR1 TSWWSYY and CDR2 QGS. The length of the CDR3 is 18 residues. The V and J ends lost 1 base and 4 bases respectively, with 22 bases between them. The CDR3 DNA is TGTGCTCTTGGGGAACATATCTCCCTACGATCTGGGGTCGATAAACTCATCTTT. Residues: CALGEHISLRSGVDKLIF.

This clone was counted only a few times. Possible read error: a much larger clone is one base away. The chain has TRDV2 and TRDJ1; 9 bases match TRDD3. This CDR3 comprises 18 residues. CDR1 and CDR2 from the germline V gene are GEAIGNYY and EKD. V was clipped by 3 bases and J by 0 bases; unmatched bases: 13. Written as DNA, the CDR3 is TGTGCCTGTGACGCCTACAGACTGGGGGACTTATACACCGATAAACTCATCTTT. Translating it yields CACDAYRLGDLYTDKLIF.

The chain carries TRDV1 and TRDJ1; D is unresolved. Germline V lookup: CDR1 TSWWSYY, CDR2 QGS. The CDR3 length is 14 residues. V lost 3 bases, J lost 1 base, and 9 bases lay in between. In nucleotides, the CDR3 is TGTGCTCTTGGGGATCAACAAAGCACCGATAAACTCATCTTT. Amino acids: CALGDQQSTDKLIF.

This sequence joins TRDV1 and TRDJ1; 13 nucleotides align to TRDD3. CDR1 is TSWWSYY and CDR2 is QGS in the germline V gene. With V trimmed by 1 base and J by 1 base, 24 bases remained unmatched. This CDR3 is built from 24 residues. CDR3 in DNA: TGTGCTCTTGGGGAACCTCCTAGGGGGCCCTACTGGGGGATACGCCTTCAGGGCACCGATAAACTCATCTTT. Translating gives CALGEPPRGPYWGIRLQGTDKLIF.

This clone was seen a handful of times. The chain employs TRDV1 and TRDJ1; D remains ambiguous. V was trimmed by 5 bases and J by 0 bases, leaving 10 bases between them. Germline V gene sequence: CDR1 TSWWSYY, CDR2 QGS. The CDR3 consists of 14 residues. CDR3 amino acids: CALGTPRYTDKLIF. CDR3 DNA: TGTGCTCTTGGGACGCCACGGTACACCGATAAACTCATCTTT.

V and J are TRDV1 and TRDJ1; a weak D match, TRDD3 (9 bases). Per the germline V gene, CDR1 is TSWWSYY and CDR2 is QGS. Trimming removed 0 bases from V and 8 bases from J, with 25 bases in between. CDR3 length: 18 residues. The CDR3 bases are TGTGCTCTTGGGGAACTTCCCCTTCCTAAGCTGGGGATACGGAAACTCATCTTT. Its protein is CALGELPLPKLGIRKLIF.

The V and J genes are TRDV1 and TRDJ1; D gene unclear. The CDR3 consists of 19 residues. The germline V and J ends were trimmed by 0 bases and 3 bases, with 23 bases remaining between them. Looked up from germline, CDR1 is TSWWSYY and CDR2 is QGS. CDR3 DNA: TGTGCTCTTGGGGAACTAATGTGGGTTACTGATTGGGAGTCCGATAAACTCATCTTT. Translated: CALGELMWVTDWESDKLIF.

This clone was counted a few times. This chain joins TRDV1 and TRDJ1; 7 bases align to TRDD3. The germline V gene has CDR1 TSWWSYY and CDR2 QGS. This CDR3 has 15 amino acids. J gave up 9 bases and V 7 bases, and 17 bases lay outside the gene matches. CDR3 bases: TGTGCTCTTGTACGGATTACTGGGGTTCAGTTTGAACTCATCTTT. This codes for CALVRITGVQFELIF.

This clone was recorded a few times. The V gene is TRDV2, the J gene TRDJ1; 11 bases are a match to TRDD3. In germline, CDR1 is GEAIGNYY, CDR2 EKD. Germline trimming cut 1 base from V and 0 bases from J; bases unmatched to any gene: 18. The CDR3 sequence is 21 residues long. This chain's CDR3 is CACDTPHWGISRFGHTDKLIF. The CDR3 region has the DNA TGTGCCTGTGACACGCCTCACTGGGGGATATCTAGGTTTGGGCACACCGATAAACTCATCTTT.

This chain joins TRDV1 and TRDJ1; maybe TRDD3 (5 bases). Germline values: CDR1 TSWWSYY, CDR2 QGS. There are 13 residues in the CDR3. Trimming took off 3 bases at V and 7 bases at J, with 12 bases between the two ends. CDR3 in DNA: TGTGCTCTTGGGGAGACGGGGAGGGCTAAACTCATCTTT. Protein sequence: CALGETGRAKLIF.